This T cell receptor (beta chain) is drawn from a study of shared clonotypes between healthy human individuals. Only CD45RO-negative cells positively selected for CCR7 counted as naive CD8 cells, so terminally differentiated effector memory CD45RA+ cells were excluded. Only Caucasian adults living in Nashville, Tennessee served as donors. Study outcomes and limitations: When naive CD4 clonotypes were compared across four donors, approximately 5% were shared. Only blood was sampled, and tissue TCR repertoires likely differ from blood ones.

The assay used deep level. Using immunoSEQ multiplex PCR, the repertoire was profiled, and TCRdb retains in-frame clones only, with some absent. This table has about 2 million clones, 85% to 95% appearing once. This clone was detected once. Its specificity is not known. This sample includes further DNA sequences coding for the same CDR3. This receptor was taken from a man aged 18 to 35 in good health. The sample consisted of naive CD8+ T cells sorted from blood.

CDR3 bases: TGTGCCAGCAGTTACCGAGAGGGGGCATACGAGCAGTACTTC. Translation: CASSYREGAYEQYF. The chain joins TRBV6-5 to TRBJ2-7; 7 nucleotides match TRBD1. V trimming: 2 bases; J trimming: 4 bases; junction bases outside the gene matches: 5. This CDR3 spans 14 amino acids. The germline V gene has CDR1 MNHEY and CDR2 SVGAGI.